Listed below are T cell receptor beta chains from one sample, sequenced in a study of blood T cell repertoires in COVID-19. Clones were read by immunoSEQ multiplex PCR, and TCRdb kept only the in-frame ones, dropping some. The sample holds approximately 150,000 clones, over 80% seen once. Material: peripheral blood. Receptors originate from a man aged 55 to 70 with active or convalescent COVID-19. CDR3s include the opening cysteine and the closing phenylalanine or tryptophan. The D gene is left open where the match is weak. Some rows mark clone size as missing; the rest say once, few, many or name a class of expanded clone.

NA	TRBV5-1	TRBD2	TRBJ2-3	CASSLGGTSGTDTQYF	TGCGCCAGCAGCTTGGGCGGGACTAGCGGCACAGATACGCAGTATTTT
NA	TRBV27	TRBD1	TRBJ1-2	CASSFIGDRNYGYTF	TGTGCCAGCAGTTTCATCGGGGACAGAAACTATGGCTACACCTTC
NA	TRBV28	TRBD1	TRBJ1-5	CASSLGTGAEQPQHF	TGTGCCAGCAGTTTAGGGACAGGGGCGGAGCAGCCCCAGCATTTT
NA	TRBV30	TRBD1	TRBJ1-3	CAWSRQGNTIYF	TGTGCCTGGTCCCGACAGGGGAACACCATATATTTT
once	TRBV6-1	NA	TRBJ2-3	CASSEAMGGQAQYF	TGTGCCAGCAGTGAAGCGATGGGAGGACAGGCGCAGTATTTT
NA	TRBV28	TRBD2	TRBJ2-3	CASRAGGSTDTQYF	TGTGCCAGCAGGGCGGGAGGGAGCACAGATACGCAGTATTTT
NA	TRBV4-1	NA	TRBJ2-1	CASSQDVTGYNEQFF	TGCGCCAGCAGCCAAGATGTGACAGGATACAATGAGCAGTTCTTC
NA	TRBV7-2	TRBD2	TRBJ2-3	CASSLGTSGRTDTQYF	TGTGCCAGCAGCTTAGGAACTAGCGGCAGGACAGATACGCAGTATTTT
NA	TRBV6-5	TRBD1	TRBJ1-5	CASTAGTGGNQPQHF	TGTGCCAGCACAGCAGGGACAGGGGGAAATCAGCCCCAGCATTTT
NA	TRBV9	TRBD1	TRBJ1-4	CASSPDPGTASEKLFF	TGTGCCAGCAGCCCCGACCCGGGGACAGCATCTGAAAAACTGTTTTTT
NA	TRBV7-9	NA	TRBJ1-2	CASSPSGGNYGYTF	TGTGCCAGCAGCCCGTCGGGAGGGAACTATGGCTACACCTTC
NA	TRBV24-1	TRBD1	TRBJ2-3	CATSEPGTGDTQYF	TGTGCCACCAGTGAACCCGGGACAGGGGATACGCAGTATTTT
NA	TRBV3-1/TRBV3-2	TRBD1	TRBJ1-2	CASSPWTGDYGYTF	TGTGCCAGCAGCCCCTGGACAGGGGACTATGGCTACACCTTC
NA	TRBV18	NA	TRBJ2-1	CASSPGSDEQFF	TGTGCCAGCTCGCCAGGGAGCGATGAGCAGTTCTTC
NA	TRBV9	TRBD2	TRBJ2-1	CASSSRLAGYNEQFF	TGTGCCAGCAGCTCCCGACTAGCGGGGTACAATGAGCAGTTCTTC
NA	TRBV2	NA	TRBJ1-1	CASSAEWTANTEAFF	TGTGCCAGCAGTGCCGAATGGACAGCGAACACTGAAGCTTTCTTT
NA	TRBV7-9	TRBD2	TRBJ2-7	CASSLGLAGASYEQYF	TGTGCCAGCAGCTTAGGGCTAGCGGGAGCCTCCTACGAGCAGTACTTC
NA	TRBV9	NA	TRBJ2-5	CASSPFVGADWETQYF	TGTGCCAGCAGCCCCTTTGTGGGGGCGGATTGGGAGACCCAGTACTTC
NA	TRBV3-1/TRBV3-2	NA	TRBJ2-7	CASSQGLASYEQYF	TGTGCCAGCAGCCAAGGCTTGGCCTCCTACGAGCAGTACTTC
once	TRBV3-1/TRBV3-2	NA	TRBJ1-1	CASSLGTNTEAFF	TGTGCCAGCAGTCTTGGGACAAACACTGAAGCTTTCTTT
NA	TRBV6-1	NA	TRBJ1-3	CASSEGYSGNTIYF	TGTGCCAGCAGTGAAGGTTATTCTGGAAACACCATATATTTT
NA	TRBV7-2	TRBD2	TRBJ2-4	CASSPTLAGSNIQYF	TGTGCCAGCAGCCCCACCCTAGCGGGAAGTAACATTCAGTACTTC
NA	TRBV18	TRBD2	TRBJ2-2	CASSHGLAGANTGELFF	TGTGCCAGCTCTCACGGACTAGCGGGGGCGAACACCGGGGAGCTGTTTTTT
NA	TRBV28	NA	TRBJ1-5	CASSLRTPQPQHF	TGTGCCAGCAGTCTGCGGACACCCCAGCCCCAGCATTTT
NA	TRBV6-1	NA	TRBJ1-1	CASSEDLTTEAFF	TGTGCCAGCAGTGAGGACTTAACCACTGAAGCTTTCTTT
few	TRBV5-1	NA	TRBJ2-7	CASSSGQVYEQYF	TGCGCCAGCAGCTCCGGACAAGTCTACGAGCAGTACTTC
once	TRBV14	NA	TRBJ1-6	CASSQDIGYPQGVAPLHF	TGTGCCAGCAGCCAAGATATTGGGTATCCCCAGGGTGTGGCACCCCTCCACTTT
NA	TRBV18	NA	TRBJ1-5	CASSPPPEGNQPQHF	TGTGCCAGCTCACCCCCTCCAGAAGGCAATCAGCCCCAGCATTTT
NA	TRBV29-1	TRBD1	TRBJ2-3	CSVGLQGISDTQYF	TGCAGCGTTGGGTTACAGGGGATTTCAGATACGCAGTATTTT
NA	TRBV5-1	NA	TRBJ2-3	CASRRLGAADTQYF	TGCGCCAGCAGACGACTAGGGGCGGCAGATACGCAGTATTTT
once	TRBV28	NA	TRBJ1-1	CASSFRTEAFF	TGTGCCAGCAGTTTCCGCACTGAAGCTTTCTTT
NA	TRBV7-9	TRBD1	TRBJ2-3	CASSSRDRVGTDTQYF	TGTGCCAGCAGCTCTCGGGACAGGGTAGGCACAGATACGCAGTATTTT
once	TRBV28	NA	TRBJ2-7	CASSWGRSTYEQYF	TGTGCCAGCAGTTGGGGGAGGTCGACCTACGAGCAGTACTTC
NA	TRBV28	NA	TRBJ1-6	CASSLRVGSPLHF	TGTGCCAGCAGTCTCCGGGTGGGTTCACCCCTCCACTTT
NA	TRBV19	TRBD1	TRBJ1-5	CASRVGQGGTHNQPQHF	TGTGCCAGTAGGGTCGGACAGGGGGGCACTCACAATCAGCCCCAGCATTTT
NA	TRBV2	NA	TRBJ1-5	CASGAARDDQPQHF	TGTGCCAGCGGGGCGGCAAGGGATGATCAGCCCCAGCATTTT
NA	TRBV19	TRBD2	TRBJ2-1	CASSPGLAGIHEQFF	TGTGCCAGTAGTCCAGGACTAGCGGGAATCCATGAGCAGTTCTTC
once	TRBV29-1	TRBD2	TRBJ2-3	CSVEKASGSRDTQYF	TGCAGCGTTGAGAAGGCTAGCGGGAGCAGGGATACGCAGTATTTT
NA	TRBV4-2	TRBD2	TRBJ2-3	CASSHSFGTNTDTQYF	TGTGCCAGCAGCCACTCGTTCGGGACTAACACAGATACGCAGTATTTT
NA	TRBV5-1	TRBD1	TRBJ1-4	CASSLAGTGPNEKLFF	TGCGCCAGCAGCTTAGCCGGGACAGGGCCCAATGAAAAACTGTTTTTT
few	TRBV7-3	TRBD1	TRBJ2-7	CASSPGQGYEQYF	TGTGCCAGCAGCCCGGGACAGGGCTACGAGCAGTACTTC
NA	TRBV6-5	NA	TRBJ2-7	CASSYTSSGSRGEQYF	TGTGCCAGCAGTTACACCTCATCGGGTAGCCGAGGCGAGCAGTACTTC
NA	TRBV28	NA	TRBJ1-1	CASGSGQRGTEAFF	TGTGCCAGCGGCAGTGGACAGCGGGGAACTGAAGCTTTCTTT
NA	TRBV27	TRBD1	TRBJ2-1	CASSLDRGAYNEQFF	TGTGCCAGCAGTTTAGACAGGGGAGCCTACAATGAGCAGTTCTTC
NA	TRBV6-5	NA	TRBJ2-7	CASRPTGMTSYEQYF	TGTGCCAGCAGACCAACAGGAATGACCTCCTACGAGCAGTACTTC
NA	TRBV25-1	NA	TRBJ1-4	CASSELVEKLFF	TGTGCCAGCAGTGAATTAGTTGAAAAACTGTTTTTT
NA	TRBV6-5	NA	TRBJ1-3	CASRPGDGNTIYF	TGTGCCAGCAGGCCGGGGGACGGAAACACCATATATTTT
NA	TRBV19	NA	TRBJ1-6	CASSIAGTIHSPLHF	TGTGCCAGTAGTATCGCCGGGACAATCCATTCACCCCTCCACTTT
NA	TRBV19	NA	TRBJ1-2	CASRISGKNYGYTF	TGTGCCAGTAGGATTTCAGGGAAAAACTATGGCTACACCTTC
once	TRBV19	TRBD2	TRBJ2-1	CASRTSGYEQFF	TGTGCCAGTCGGACTAGCGGGTATGAGCAGTTCTTC
NA	TRBV4-3	TRBD2	TRBJ2-1	CASSQGMSSGRYYNEQFF	TGCGCCAGCAGCCAAGGGATGTCTAGCGGGAGGTACTACAATGAGCAGTTCTTC
NA	TRBV27	TRBD2	TRBJ2-1	CASSIGTSGEGYNEQFF	TGTGCCAGCAGTATAGGGACTAGCGGGGAGGGATACAATGAGCAGTTCTTC
NA	TRBV24-1	TRBD1	TRBJ2-2	CATSDRTGPTGELFF	TGTGCCACCAGTGACAGGACAGGGCCCACCGGGGAGCTGTTTTTT
NA	TRBV3-1/TRBV3-2	NA	TRBJ1-4	CASSQGGNEKLFF	TGTGCCAGCAGCCAAGGGGGCAATGAAAAACTGTTTTTT
few	TRBV11-2	TRBD2	TRBJ2-7	CASSLVVAGRSYEQYF	TGTGCCAGCAGCTTGGTGGTAGCGGGGAGGTCCTACGAGCAGTACTTC